The clone carrying this TCR beta chain showed up just a few times. Additional DNA sequences in this sample encode the identical CDR3. This entry belongs to a study of OX40 agonist ivuxolimab in advanced cancers. The CDR3 consists of 13 residues. From germline, CDR1 is SGDLS and CDR2 YYNGEE. V was clipped by 5 bases and J by 6 bases, with 13 bases between them. Sequenced by immunoSEQ multiplex PCR; TCRdb stores in-frame clones only, minus some. The repertoire holds 30,000 to 35,000 clones, with around four fifths as singletons. The receptor was derived from an adult with an advanced solid tumor such as melanoma, head and neck, liver or kidney cancer. Sequenced here: CD4+ or CD8+ T cells sorted from blood, sampled in a trial of the OX40 agonist ivuxolimab. The chain recombines TRBV9 with TRBJ2-3; tentative D call: TRBD2 (7 bases). The chain's CDR3 is CASRGRGADTQYF. The CDR3 DNA is TGTGCCAGCAGGGGTCGGGGGGCGGATACGCAGTATTTT.